This T cell receptor beta chain was recorded in a study of T cell responses to AZD1222 COVID-19 vaccine. Doses given second, at about 4 or about 12 weeks, were pooled. Concerning this clone: Its antigen remains unknown.

Measured with immunoSEQ multiplex PCR; TCRdb has only the in-frame clones, and not every one. The sample contains about 130,000 clones, under 95% of which appear only once. Study-wide results and limits: Seropositive at baseline were only a handful of AZD1222 recipients. Regions left unmutated in variants are reportedly the target of nearly half of spike-specific TCRs. A rise in Spike-specific TCR breadth and depth followed two AZD1222 doses.

This CDR3 contains 18 residues. The V and J ends lost 1 base and 0 bases, in that order; junction bases with no gene match: 12. From germline, CDR1 is LGHDT and CDR2 YNNKEL (reference sequence). The sample here was peripheral blood, taken 28 days after the second AZD1222 dose. This clonotype was obtained from an adult who received the AZD1222 COVID-19 vaccine. The chain is built from TRBV3-1 (or the pseudogene TRBV3-2) and TRBJ2-7; 7 bases agree with TRBD2. For the CDR3, the DNA is TGTGCCAGCAGCCAAGTCGGAGGACGACTAGCTGGCTCCTACGAGCAGTACTTC. Its translation is CASSQVGGRLAGSYEQYF.